The clone carrying this T cell receptor beta chain was seen only a few times. Its antigen is still unknown. The sample comes from a study of blood T cells in healthy people across ages. General study points: With unsorted PBMCs, a conclusive comparison of naive versus antigen-experienced cells was not possible. In older individuals, TCR beta diversity per million T cells was lower, falling roughly linearly with age.

V was cut by 2 bases and J by 14 bases, with 15 bases left in between. CDR3 length: 13 residues. Germline V gene lookup returns CDR1 SEHNR and CDR2 FQNEAQ (reference sequence). Together with a sample-barcoded 5' primer, a J-beta primer mix was included in a second PCR lasting about 6 to 12 cycles. Using its own MiXCR run on the 5' RACE reads, TCRdb lists one record per CDR3 protein. Of some 700,000 distinct CDR3 sequences listed, 22% were seen once; the top ten hold roughly 22%. The sample taken for sequencing was blood. This receptor was identified in a man aged 70-80 years in good health. This sequence joins TRBV7-9 and TRBJ1-4, with D possibly matching TRBD1 (5 bases). Here the CDR3 reads CASSLWGEDNLFF. In DNA form, the CDR3 reads TGTGCCAGCAGCTTATGGGGAGAGGACAATCTGTTTTTT.